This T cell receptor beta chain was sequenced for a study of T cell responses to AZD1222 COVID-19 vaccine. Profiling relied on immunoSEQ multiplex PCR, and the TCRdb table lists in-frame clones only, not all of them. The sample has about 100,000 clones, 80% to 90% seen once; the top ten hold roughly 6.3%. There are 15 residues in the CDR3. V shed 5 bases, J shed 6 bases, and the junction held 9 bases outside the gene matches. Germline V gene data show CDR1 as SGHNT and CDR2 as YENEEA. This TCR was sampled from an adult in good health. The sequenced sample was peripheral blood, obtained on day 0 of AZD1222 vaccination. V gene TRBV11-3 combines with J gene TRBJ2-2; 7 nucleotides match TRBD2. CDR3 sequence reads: CASSRTSEGAGELFF. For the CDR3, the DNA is TGTGCCAGCAGCCGGACTAGTGAGGGCGCCGGGGAGCTGTTTTTT. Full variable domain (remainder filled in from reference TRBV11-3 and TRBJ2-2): EAGVVQSPRYKIIEKKQPVAFWCNPISGHNTLYWYLQNLGQGPELLIRYENEEAVDDSQLPKDRFSAERLKGVDSTLKIQPAELGDSAVYLCASSRTSEGAGELFFGEGSRLTVL.